This TCR beta chain comes out of a study of blood T cell repertoires in COVID-19. About the research overall: Researchers got acute and convalescent COVID-19 samples from the United States, Italy and Spain. PBMCs, B-cell-depleted T cells, or T cells were the source of the cDNA or gDNA that made up the material.

This CDR3 has 14 residues. V lost 4 bases, J lost 1 base, and 8 bases lay in between. Germline CDR1 reads SGHNT; CDR2 reads YYREEE (reference sequence). Per the study methods: From reference gene primer amplification, estimates of nucleated cell counts were derived. Assay used: immunoSEQ multiplex PCR; TCRdb lists only in-frame clones, some missing. The V and J calls and clone size were taken over from that table, and D and trimming were inferred from the DNA. The sample carries approximately 260,000 clones, about 88% recorded once. This clone appeared a few times. The source of this sequence is a woman in her thirties or forties who had recovered from COVID-19. The sequenced sample consisted of peripheral blood. The V and J genes are TRBV5-4 and TRBJ2-2; the D gene is possibly TRBD2 (5 bases). CDR3 protein: CASSQLENTGELFF. DNA of the CDR3: TGTGCCAGCAGCCAACTAGAGAACACCGGGGAGCTGTTTTTT.